The 23 T cell receptor beta chains presented below share a single source sample, sequenced in a study of T cells in Graves' hyperthyroidism and ophthalmopathy. There were TCR beta CDR3 regions amplified from RNA transcripts. Using the HTBI primer set, a first-round RT-PCR was run on the TCR CDR3. MiXCR, applied by TCRdb to the multiplex PCR reads, yields one record per CDR3 protein. Of over 550,000 distinct CDR3 sequences in the sample, 15% to 20% were seen once. The sequenced material came from blood. The receptors originated from a woman aged 18-30 years with Graves' hyperthyroidism.

The J gene is TRBJ1-1, the V gene TRBV29-1; 9 bases fit TRBD1. Germline V gene sequence: CDR1 SQVTM, CDR2 ANQGSEA. V lost 5 bases, J lost 2 bases, and 3 bases stayed unmatched. The CDR3 consists of 13 residues. The CDR3: CSVKGQGNTEAFF. The CDR3 nucleotides read TGCAGCGTTAAGGGACAGGGTAACACTGAAGCTTTCTTT. The full variable domain, completed using reference TRBV29-1 and TRBJ1-1, is SAVISQKPSRDICQRGTSLTIQCQVDSQVTMMFWYRQQPGQSLTLIATANQGSEATYESGFVIDKFPISRPNLTFSTLTVSNMSPEDSSIYLCSVKGQGNTEAFFGQGTRLTVV.

This clonotype was detected ten times or more. The gene calls are TRBV28 and TRBJ2-7; a possible D gene is TRBD2 (5 bases). V was shortened by 1 base and J by 6 bases, with 13 bases between the two germline ends. CDR1 is MDHEN and CDR2 is SYDVKM in the germline V gene. CDR3 length equals 14 residues. The CDR3 DNA reads TGTGCCAGCAGTTTATCATCGGGATCCACCGAGCAGTACTTC. It codes for CASSLSSGSTEQYF.

The rearrangement uses TRBV27 and TRBJ2-2; possible D gene TRBD2, 5 bases. The CDR3 has 14 amino acids. Germline assignment: CDR1 MNHEY and CDR2 SMNVEV (reference sequence). V was cut by 2 bases and J by 3 bases, with 7 bases left in between. DNA for the CDR3: TGTGCCAGCAGTTTAAGGGAGCACACCGGGGAGCTGTTTTTT. It is translated as CASSLREHTGELFF.

This clonotype has more than one count but fewer than ten. The chain is built from TRBV7-9 and TRBJ1-6; no firm D call. Germline CDR1 SEHNR, CDR2 FQNEAQ (reference sequence). The V end lost 3 bases, the J end lost 7 bases, and 7 bases lay between the germline ends. The CDR3 totals 13 residues. The CDR3 sequence is CASSFPHNSPLHF. The DNA of the CDR3 is TGTGCCAGCAGCTTCCCCCACAATTCACCCCTCCACTTT.

In this sample, this clonotype turned up many times. The chain employs TRBV28 and TRBJ2-7, with D tentatively TRBD1 (6 bases). There are 16 residues in the CDR3. The ends were cut back, 5 bases at V and 0 bases at J, with 17 bases in the middle. The germline CDR1 and CDR2 sequences are MDHEN and SYDVKM. CDR3 in DNA: TGTGCCAGCAGTCCACAGGGCTGGGATAGCTCCTACGAGCAGTACTTC. Protein sequence: CASSPQGWDSSYEQYF. Based on the CDR3 plus reference TRBV28 and TRBJ2-7, the full variable domain is DVKVTQSSRYLVKRTGEKVFLECVQDMDHENMFWYRQDPGLGLRLIYFSYDVKMKEKGDIPEGYSVSREKKERFSLILESASTNQTSMYLCASSPQGWDSSYEQYFGPGTRLTVT.

This clonotype was counted many times. The rearrangement uses TRBV11-2 and TRBJ2-4; D tentatively reads TRBD1 or TRBD2 (5 bases each). CDR1 and CDR2 (germline): SGHAT, FQNNGV. With 8 bases removed from V and 6 bases from J, the gap between germline ends came to 11 bases. CDR3 length equals 12 residues. CDR3 in DNA: TGTGCCAGCGAGGGGAAGCCAAACATTCAGTACTTC. Translation gives CASEGKPNIQYF.

This clonotype was seen just once. This may arise from a read error, as a much more abundant clone is one base away. The chain couples TRBV27 to TRBJ1-1; D may be TRBD1 (6 bases). The CDR3 is made up of 14 amino acids. Germline values: CDR1 MNHEY, CDR2 SMNVEV (reference sequence). This CDR3 is CARSWTAGRTEAFF. In DNA, the CDR3 is TGTGCCAGAAGTTGGACAGCGGGTCGGACTGAAGCTTTCTTT.

This clonotype was seen ten or more times. This rearrangement joins TRBV11-2 to TRBJ1-3; D not certain. The CDR3 length is 15 residues. V was pared by 6 bases and J by 2 bases, with 14 bases between. Germline lookup yields CDR1 SGHAT and CDR2 FQNNGV. CDR3 in DNA: TGTGCCAGCAGGATCGCGATTGGGGCTGGAAACACCATATATTTT. The encoded protein is CASRIAIGAGNTIYF.

In the case of this clonotype: A much larger clone differs by one base, so this may be a read error. It is likely a read error, because the conserved phenylalanine at the end of the CDR3 is missing. The V gene is TRBV7-9, the J gene TRBJ2-7; 11 bases align to TRBD2. V dropped 4 bases and J dropped 6; count of bases not matched to a gene: 8. CDR3 length: 15 residues. From germline, CDR1 is SEHNR and CDR2 FQNEAQ (reference sequence). The chain's CDR3 is CASSSTSGTGSEQYS. The CDR3 coding sequence is TGTGCCAGCAGCTCGACTAGCGGGACCGGGTCCGAGCAGTACTCC.

This clonotype showed up just once. A single base separates this from a much larger clone, so it may be a read error. This chain's CDR3 is CASSPGWGRGSYNDQFF. The CDR3 DNA is TGTGCCAGCAGCCCGGGGTGGGGGAGAGGTTCCTACAATGACCAGTTCTTC. The chain has TRBV5-1 and TRBJ2-1, with D possibly called TRBD1 or TRBD2 (5 bases each). The CDR3 extends over 17 amino acids. Per germline, CDR1 SGHRS and CDR2 YFSETQ.

This clonotype was recorded a few times. This chain's CDR3 is CAWSSGTGGYYGYTF. The CDR3 DNA sequence: TGTGCCTGGAGTTCGGGGACAGGGGGTTACTATGGCTACACCTTC. The chain carries TRBV30 and TRBJ1-2, with TRBD1 matching over 11 bases. The CDR3 totals 15 residues. CDR1 and CDR2 from the germline V gene are GTSNPN and SVGIG (reference sequence). J lost 3 bases, V lost 2 bases, and 5 bases had no gene match.

This clonotype showed up just a few times. This chain's CDR3 is CASRGTGRLYGYTF. CDR3 sequence (DNA): TGTGCCAGCCGGGGAACAGGGAGGTTGTATGGCTACACCTTC. The chain joins TRBV27 to TRBJ1-2; a weak D match, TRBD1 (6 bases). Germline loops: CDR1 MNHEY, CDR2 SMNVEV (reference sequence). The CDR3 covers 14 residues. V was shortened by 8 bases and J by 5 bases, with 18 bases between the two germline ends.

The CDR3 is CASSLPRAGGTDTQYF. The CDR3 nucleotides read TGCGCCAGCAGCTTGCCCCGGGCGGGGGGCACAGATACGCAGTATTTT. J is TRBJ2-3 and V is TRBV5-1, with TRBD2 identical over 7 bases. Losses at the gene ends were 1 base for V and 1 base for J; bases not matched to a gene: 6. There are 16 residues in the CDR3. Germline V gene lookup returns CDR1 SGHRS and CDR2 YFSETQ.

This clonotype was counted many times. V usage is TRBV3-1 and J usage is TRBJ2-1; D might be TRBD2 (5 bases). From germline, CDR1 is LGHDT and CDR2 YNNKEL (reference sequence). CDR3 length equals 15 residues. The germline V and J ends were trimmed by 2 bases and 10 bases, with 18 bases remaining between them. CDR3 amino acids: CASSQIASGGIEQFF. The CDR3 nucleotides are TGTGCCAGCAGCCAAATAGCCAGCGGTGGAATCGAGCAGTTCTTC.

In its sample, this clonotype was seen a few times. The chain has TRBV7-2 and TRBJ1-6; the D gene is possibly TRBD1 (5 bases). V was shortened by 5 bases and J by 10 bases, with 24 bases between the two germline ends. The CDR3 runs 17 residues. Germline V gives CDR1 SGHTA, CDR2 FQGNSA. This CDR3 is CASSAPGGNVILSPLHF. The DNA of the CDR3 is TGTGCCAGCAGCGCCCCGGGGGGAAACGTCATTTTGTCACCCCTCCACTTT.

This clonotype was observed many times. The chain is built from TRBV27 and TRBJ1-2, with 8 bases lining up with TRBD1. The CDR3 has 13 amino acids. V lost 6 bases to trimming and J lost 3 bases; unmatched junction nucleotides: 3. Germline CDR1 and CDR2: MNHEY and SMNVEV (reference sequence). The CDR3 nucleotides read TGTGCCAGCAGGGAACAGGGGGACTATGGCTACACCTTC. This encodes CASREQGDYGYTF.

This clonotype was seen at least ten times. The chain is built from TRBV6-6 and TRBJ2-5; no definite D call. The V end was cut by 2 bases, the J end by 0 bases, with 4 bases between. This CDR3 is 13 amino acids long. The germline V gene encodes CDR1 MNHNY and CDR2 SVGAGI (reference sequence). The CDR3 nucleotides read TGTGCCAGCAGTTACGGCGACCAAGAGACCCAGTACTTC. This gives the protein CASSYGDQETQYF.

This clonotype came up a few times. This chain uses TRBV9 with TRBJ2-3, with D perhaps TRBD2 (6 bases). The germline V gene has CDR1 SGDLS and CDR2 YYNGEE. This CDR3 has 15 residues. V was clipped by 0 bases and J by 1 base, with 9 bases between them. CDR3 coding DNA: TGTGCCAGCAGCGTAGGTGCTAGCGGCACAGATACGCAGTATTTT. It translates to CASSVGASGTDTQYF.

This clonotype came up many times. The chain links TRBV3-1 to TRBJ2-5, with 7 bases identical to TRBD2. The V segment lost 4 bases and the J segment 2 bases; nucleotides outside the gene matches: 4. The germline V gene has CDR1 LGHDT and CDR2 YNNKEL (reference sequence). This CDR3 has 14 amino acids. In DNA, the CDR3 is TGTGCCAGCAGCCCTCGGACTAGACAAGAGACCCAGTACTTC. This translates into CASSPRTRQETQYF.

This clonotype was counted between two and nine times. The genes are TRBV10-1 and TRBJ2-1; a weak D match, TRBD2 (5 bases). The germline V gene has CDR1 WNHNN and CDR2 SYGVQD (reference sequence). CDR3 length equals 13 residues. V dropped 10 bases and J dropped 6 bases, with 16 bases sitting between them. CDR3 amino acids: CATANGKINEQFF. CDR3 coding DNA: TGCGCCACCGCTAACGGGAAGATCAATGAGCAGTTCTTC.

This clonotype showed up many times. CDR3 nucleotides: TGTGCCAGCAGCAGGACGGTCCAAGAGACCCAGTACTTC. Protein product: CASSRTVQETQYF. The chain has TRBV12-3 or TRBV12-4 and TRBJ2-5; no reliable D call. V lost 6 bases and J lost 1, with 9 bases in between. The CDR3 runs to 13 residues.

This clonotype was seen a handful of times. The genes are TRBV28 and TRBJ2-7; D is possibly TRBD2 (6 bases). The length of the CDR3 is 14 residues. CDR1 is MDHEN and CDR2 is SYDVKM in the germline V gene. Trimming took 1 base from V and 5 from J, leaving 12 bases between them. CDR3 protein: CASSLYAGSNEQYF. The DNA of the CDR3 is TGTGCCAGCAGTTTATACGCGGGATCGAACGAGCAGTACTTC.

This clonotype was seen at least ten times. J is TRBJ2-1 and V is TRBV3-1; D call uncertain. Germline V gene data show CDR1 as LGHDT and CDR2 as YNNKEL (reference sequence). The V and J ends lost 0 bases and 7 bases respectively, with 10 bases between them. CDR3 length: 14 amino acids. DNA of the CDR3: TGTGCCAGCAGCCAAGAACTGCGACAAAATGAGCAGTTCTTC. Translated: CASSQELRQNEQFF.